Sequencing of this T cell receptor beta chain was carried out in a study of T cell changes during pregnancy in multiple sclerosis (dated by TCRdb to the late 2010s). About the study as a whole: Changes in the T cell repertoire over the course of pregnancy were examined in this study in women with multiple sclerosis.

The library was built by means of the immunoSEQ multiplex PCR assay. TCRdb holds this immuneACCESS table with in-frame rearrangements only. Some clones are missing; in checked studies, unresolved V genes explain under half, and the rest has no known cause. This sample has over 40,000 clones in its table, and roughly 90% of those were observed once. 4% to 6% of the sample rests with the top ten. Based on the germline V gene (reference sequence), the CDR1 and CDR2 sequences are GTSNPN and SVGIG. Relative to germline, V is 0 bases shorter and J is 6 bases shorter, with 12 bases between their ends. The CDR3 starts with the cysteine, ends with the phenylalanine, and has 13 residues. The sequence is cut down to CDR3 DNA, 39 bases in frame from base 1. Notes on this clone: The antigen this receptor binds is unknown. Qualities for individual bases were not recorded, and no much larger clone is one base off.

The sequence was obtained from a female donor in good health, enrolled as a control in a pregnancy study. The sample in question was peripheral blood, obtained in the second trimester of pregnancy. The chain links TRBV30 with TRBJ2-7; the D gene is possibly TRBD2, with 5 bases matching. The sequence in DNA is TGTGCCTGGAGTGTGTTGGCTAGCTTCGAGCAGTACTTC. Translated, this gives CAWSVLASFEQYF.